This TCR beta chain originates from a study of CD8 T cells in Susac syndrome. An amount of RNA that ranged from roughly 0.5 to 1 ug was reverse transcribed with random hexamers. TCRdb recomputed calls from the immunoSEQ multiplex PCR reads with MiXCR, one row per CDR3 protein. Found here are about 400,000 distinct CDR3 sequences, approximately 85% of them singletons; the top ten hold about 0.12%. The CDR3 contains 12 residues. From germline, CDR1 is KGHDR and CDR2 SFDVKD. The V end was cut by 5 bases, the J end by 5 bases, with 7 bases between. General study findings and limits: That the number of individuals in its TCR sequencing and HLA analysis was relatively small was acknowledged by the study.

A remark on this clonotype: What it recognizes is unknown.

This TCR came from a human donor with multiple sclerosis. This chain connects TRBV24-1 to TRBJ2-3; D is perhaps TRBD2 (5 bases). The material sequenced was CD8+ T cells from PBMCs. The CDR3: CATSVRGDTQYF. The DNA for the CDR3 is TGTGCCACCAGTGTCCGGGGAGATACGCAGTATTTT.